This is a list of T cell receptor beta chains from one sample in a study of blood T cell repertoires in COVID-19. The assay was immunoSEQ multiplex PCR, and TCRdb's table has in-frame clones only and misses some. The data show around 280,000 clones, with 75% to 90% seen just once and 2% to 2.5% held by the top ten. The specimen sequenced was peripheral blood. These receptors were collected from a woman aged 25 to 39 who had recovered from COVID-19. Both conserved end residues are part of each CDR3. The order of the fields is J gene, D gene, CDR3 length, V gene, clone size, CDR3 protein, CDR3 DNA. The D gene is left open where the match is weak. Clone sizes are given selectively: once, few, many, or a class where the clone is expanded.

J: TRBJ2-1
D: TRBD2
length: 16
V: TRBV4-1
size: NA
CDR3: CASSRGTSGSRNEQFF
DNA: TGCGCCAGCAGCCGAGGGACTAGCGGTTCGAGAAATGAGCAGTTCTTC

J: TRBJ1-1
D: TRBD1
length: 14
V: TRBV7-9
size: NA
CDR3: CASSLRRTGGEAFF
DNA: TGTGCCAGCAGCTTAAGACGGACAGGGGGGGAAGCTTTCTTT

J: TRBJ2-1
D: NA
length: 15
V: TRBV19
size: NA
CDR3: CASGGLGGLGNEQFF
DNA: TGTGCCAGTGGCGGTTTAGGGGGATTGGGCAATGAGCAGTTCTTC

J: TRBJ1-2
D: NA
length: 14
V: TRBV28
size: NA
CDR3: CASSLGGVTRGYTF
DNA: TGTGCCAGCAGTTTGGGGGGAGTGACGCGTGGCTACACCTTC

J: TRBJ2-7
D: NA
length: 13
V: TRBV5-4
size: NA
CDR3: CASSSSPTYEQYF
DNA: TGTGCCAGCAGCTCTAGTCCAACATACGAGCAGTACTTC

J: TRBJ1-1
D: NA
length: 14
V: TRBV6-5
size: few
CDR3: CASSMRRSDTEAFF
DNA: TGTGCCAGCAGTATGCGGCGATCTGACACTGAAGCTTTCTTT

J: TRBJ1-2
D: NA
length: 13
V: TRBV30
size: few
CDR3: CAWSVSRGAGYTF
DNA: TGTGCCTGGAGTGTCTCCAGGGGAGCCGGCTACACCTTC

J: TRBJ2-1
D: TRBD2
length: 14
V: TRBV9
size: NA
CDR3: CASSVVAGEGEQFF
DNA: TGTGCCAGCAGCGTAGTAGCGGGAGAAGGTGAGCAGTTCTTC

J: TRBJ2-7
D: TRBD2
length: 16
V: TRBV4-1
size: NA
CDR3: CASSQGYGRDSYEQYF
DNA: TGCGCCAGCAGCCAAGGGTACGGGAGGGACTCCTACGAGCAGTACTTC

J: TRBJ1-3
D: TRBD1
length: 16
V: TRBV28
size: NA
CDR3: CASSSVGQLSGNTIYF
DNA: TGTGCCAGCAGTTCCGTGGGACAGCTCTCTGGAAACACCATATATTTT

J: TRBJ2-7
D: NA
length: 11
V: TRBV5-4
size: NA
CDR3: CASSFGNEQYF
DNA: TGTGCCAGCAGCTTTGGCAACGAGCAGTACTTC

J: TRBJ1-1
D: NA
length: 12
V: TRBV29-1
size: NA
CDR3: CSVNEGGTEAFF
DNA: TGCAGCGTTAACGAGGGTGGGACTGAAGCTTTCTTT

J: TRBJ1-2
D: NA
length: 12
V: TRBV12-3/TRBV12-4
size: NA
CDR3: CASSFAVGGYTF
DNA: TGTGCCAGCAGTTTTGCGGTCGGAGGCTACACCTTC

J: TRBJ1-5
D: TRBD1
length: 15
V: TRBV11-2
size: NA
CDR3: CASSPGQGRNQPQHF
DNA: TGTGCCAGCAGCCCCGGACAGGGTCGGAATCAGCCCCAGCATTTT

J: TRBJ2-1
D: NA
length: 13
V: TRBV11-2
size: NA
CDR3: CASSFRQNNEQFF
DNA: TGTGCCAGCAGCTTTCGACAGAACAATGAGCAGTTCTTC

J: TRBJ2-1
D: NA
length: 13
V: TRBV6-5
size: NA
CDR3: CASSRDLDNEQFF
DNA: TGTGCCAGCAGTCGGGACTTAGACAATGAGCAGTTCTTC

J: TRBJ2-7
D: NA
length: 13
V: TRBV27
size: once
CDR3: CASIDRDSYEQYF
DNA: TGTGCCAGCATCGACCGGGACTCCTACGAGCAGTACTTC

J: TRBJ2-3
D: TRBD2
length: 16
V: TRBV11-2
size: NA
CDR3: CASSSSGGDFTDTQYF
DNA: TGTGCCAGCAGCTCTAGCGGGGGGGACTTCACAGATACGCAGTATTTT

J: TRBJ2-5
D: NA
length: 15
V: TRBV15
size: NA
CDR3: CATSRSREKQETQYF
DNA: TGTGCCACCAGCAGAAGTCGGGAGAAACAAGAGACCCAGTACTTC

J: TRBJ2-1
D: NA
length: 15
V: TRBV5-1
size: NA
CDR3: CASSLPVASYNEQFF
DNA: TGCGCCAGCAGCTTGCCGGTCGCCTCCTACAATGAGCAGTTCTTC

J: TRBJ2-2
D: TRBD1
length: 13
V: TRBV29-1
size: NA
CDR3: CSVGDRGTGELFF
DNA: TGCAGCGTTGGGGACAGGGGAACCGGGGAGCTGTTTTTT

J: TRBJ1-2
D: NA
length: 13
V: TRBV5-4
size: NA
CDR3: CASSLDGQYGYTF
DNA: TGTGCCAGCAGCTTGGACGGACAGTATGGCTACACCTTC

J: TRBJ1-1
D: NA
length: 15
V: TRBV6-5
size: NA
CDR3: CASSYRTTGNTEAFF
DNA: TGTGCCAGCAGTTATAGGACGACAGGAAACACTGAAGCTTTCTTT

J: TRBJ2-1
D: TRBD2
length: 16
V: TRBV19
size: NA
CDR3: CASSISGELAYNEQFF
DNA: TGTGCCAGTAGTATTAGCGGGGAACTTGCCTACAATGAGCAGTTCTTC

J: TRBJ2-2
D: NA
length: 13
V: TRBV5-6
size: NA
CDR3: CASSLVAAGELFF
DNA: TGTGCCAGCAGCTTGGTAGCCGCGGGGGAGCTGTTTTTT

J: TRBJ2-5
D: NA
length: 16
V: TRBV3-1/TRBV3-2
size: few
CDR3: CASSPNTGPGGETQYF
DNA: TGTGCCAGCAGCCCTAATACAGGACCTGGCGGTGAGACCCAGTACTTC

J: TRBJ1-1
D: NA
length: 13
V: TRBV19
size: NA
CDR3: CASSIRGGTEAFF
DNA: TGTGCCAGTAGTATCCGGGGTGGGACTGAAGCTTTCTTT

J: TRBJ2-1
D: TRBD2
length: 15
V: TRBV14
size: NA
CDR3: CASSPGGGSYNEQFF
DNA: TGTGCCAGCAGCCCCGGGGGGGGCTCCTACAATGAGCAGTTCTTC

J: TRBJ2-3
D: TRBD2
length: 14
V: TRBV3-1/TRBV3-2
size: once
CDR3: CASSPTSGRDTQYF
DNA: TGTGCCAGCAGTCCTACTAGCGGGAGGGATACGCAGTATTTT

J: TRBJ1-2
D: TRBD1
length: 13
V: TRBV6-6
size: once
CDR3: CATGQGLLYGYTF
DNA: TGTGCCACCGGACAGGGCCTTCTCTATGGCTACACCTTC

J: TRBJ2-1
D: TRBD2
length: 15
V: TRBV28
size: once
CDR3: CASPRVAGALDEQFF
DNA: TGTGCCAGCCCTAGGGTAGCGGGAGCCTTGGATGAGCAGTTCTTC

J: TRBJ1-4
D: TRBD1
length: 15
V: TRBV19
size: NA
CDR3: CASSGRTGSGGKLFF
DNA: TGTGCCAGTAGTGGGCGGACAGGGAGTGGAGGAAAACTGTTTTTT

J: TRBJ2-1
D: TRBD1
length: 13
V: TRBV6-5
size: NA
CDR3: CASSNNRGNEQFF
DNA: TGTGCCAGCAGTAATAACAGGGGCAATGAGCAGTTCTTC

J: TRBJ2-4
D: NA
length: 17
V: TRBV11-3
size: NA
CDR3: CASSLDWGSVAKNIQYF
DNA: TGTGCCAGCAGCTTAGATTGGGGTAGCGTAGCCAAAAACATTCAGTACTTC

J: TRBJ2-3
D: TRBD2
length: 17
V: TRBV27
size: NA
CDR3: CASGRGLADFSTDTQYF
DNA: TGTGCCAGCGGTAGGGGACTAGCGGACTTTAGCACAGATACGCAGTATTTT

J: TRBJ2-3
D: NA
length: 13
V: TRBV6-5
size: NA
CDR3: CASSYEGRDTQYF
DNA: TGTGCCAGCAGTTACGAGGGTCGGGATACGCAGTATTTT

J: TRBJ1-2
D: TRBD1
length: 15
V: TRBV6-4
size: NA
CDR3: CASSAGQGALYGYTF
DNA: TGTGCCAGCAGTGCCGGACAGGGGGCGCTTTATGGCTACACCTTC

J: TRBJ2-1
D: NA
length: 13
V: TRBV5-6
size: NA
CDR3: CASHFTDYNEQFF
DNA: TGTGCCAGCCATTTTACAGACTACAATGAGCAGTTCTTC

J: TRBJ2-7
D: TRBD1
length: 15
V: TRBV11-2
size: NA
CDR3: CASRDNRDRAYEQYF
DNA: TGTGCCAGCAGAGATAACCGGGACAGGGCCTACGAGCAGTACTTC

J: TRBJ1-1
D: TRBD1
length: 13
V: TRBV29-1
size: NA
CDR3: CSVGQGKNTEAFF
DNA: TGCAGCGTAGGACAGGGTAAGAACACTGAAGCCTTCTTT

J: TRBJ2-2
D: TRBD2
length: 16
V: TRBV2
size: NA
CDR3: CASKSGLAGGTGELFF
DNA: TGTGCCAGCAAATCGGGACTAGCGGGAGGGACCGGGGAGCTGTTTTTT

J: TRBJ2-2
D: TRBD1
length: 13
V: TRBV6-5
size: once
CDR3: CATDRENTGELFF
DNA: TGTGCCACGGACAGGGAGAACACCGGGGAGCTGTTTTTT

J: TRBJ1-6
D: NA
length: 15
V: TRBV24-1
size: NA
CDR3: CATSDLPSLNSPLHF
DNA: TGTGCCACCAGTGATTTGCCCTCGTTAAATTCACCCCTCCACTTT

J: TRBJ2-1
D: NA
length: 13
V: TRBV9
size: NA
CDR3: CASSAVVSNEQFF
DNA: TGTGCCAGCAGCGCCGTTGTGAGTAATGAGCAGTTCTTC

J: TRBJ1-2
D: NA
length: 12
V: TRBV3-1/TRBV3-2
size: few
CDR3: CASSQANGGYTF
DNA: TGTGCCAGCAGCCAAGCCAACGGGGGCTACACCTTC

J: TRBJ1-1
D: TRBD1
length: 13
V: TRBV12-3/TRBV12-4
size: NA
CDR3: CASSWDSNTEAFF
DNA: TGTGCCAGCAGTTGGGACAGCAACACTGAAGCTTTCTTT

J: TRBJ1-5
D: NA
length: 13
V: TRBV15
size: NA
CDR3: CATSSNRNQPQHF
DNA: TGTGCCACCAGCAGCAACAGGAATCAGCCCCAGCATTTT

J: TRBJ2-5
D: NA
length: 15
V: TRBV2
size: NA
CDR3: CASSESLGSRGTQYF
DNA: TGTGCCAGCAGTGAATCTCTTGGGTCTCGGGGGACCCAGTACTTC

J: TRBJ1-5
D: NA
length: 16
V: TRBV27
size: NA
CDR3: CASSLFSQGRNQPQHF
DNA: TGTGCCAGCAGTTTATTTAGCCAGGGAAGGAATCAGCCCCAGCATTTT

J: TRBJ1-1
D: NA
length: 14
V: TRBV28
size: NA
CDR3: CASSFQGTNTEAFF
DNA: TGTGCCAGCAGTTTCCAGGGGACGAACACTGAAGCTTTCTTT

J: TRBJ1-5
D: NA
length: 14
V: TRBV28
size: once
CDR3: CASSRTVGHQPQHF
DNA: TGTGCCAGCAGCCGGACAGTGGGCCATCAGCCCCAGCATTTT

J: TRBJ2-1
D: NA
length: 15
V: TRBV4-1
size: NA
CDR3: CASSQLGLIYNEQFF
DNA: TGCGCCAGCAGCCAATTGGGACTTATCTACAATGAGCAGTTCTTC

J: TRBJ1-6
D: TRBD1
length: 14
V: TRBV9
size: NA
CDR3: CASSADRVLSPLHF
DNA: TGTGCCAGCAGCGCCGACAGGGTACTCTCACCCCTCCACTTT

J: TRBJ1-1
D: NA
length: 12
V: TRBV30
size: once
CDR3: CAWRGGNTEAFF
DNA: TGTGCCTGGAGGGGGGGGAACACTGAAGCTTTCTTT

J: TRBJ1-1
D: NA
length: 15
V: TRBV27
size: few
CDR3: CASRKSLTGNTEAFF
DNA: TGTGCCAGCCGTAAGAGCCTCACGGGGAACACTGAAGCTTTCTTT